One sample yielded the 16 T cell receptor beta chains listed below, sequenced in a study of T cell repertoires in ileal Crohn's disease. Time point described: inflamed ileum from the surgical specimen. The data were produced by immunoSEQ multiplex PCR, yet TCRdb's version contains in-frame clones alone and is incomplete. Altogether around 15,000 clones are present, 60% to 85% being singletons, with the ten largest covering 4% to 5%. Material for sequencing was ileal tissue. Receptors were obtained from an adult with Crohn's disease.

This chain uses TRBV28 with TRBJ2-5; D is unclear. CDR1 and CDR2 from the germline V gene are MDHEN and SYDVKM. This CDR3 is built from 12 residues. Trimming stripped 4 bases from V and 5 bases from J, with 8 bases between. The CDR3 loop is CASSSQLETQYF. In DNA, the CDR3 is TGTGCCAGCAGTTCACAGCTTGAGACCCAGTACTTC.

This clone was detected only once. The V and J genes are TRBV9 and TRBJ2-3; TRBD2 aligns across 8 bases. J lost 4 bases, V lost 5 bases, and 12 bases had no gene match. The CDR3 totals 16 residues. In germline, CDR1 is SGDLS, CDR2 YYNGEE. CDR3 sequence: CASRPTDGRASDTQYF. For the CDR3, the DNA is TGTGCCAGCAGACCTACCGACGGGAGGGCGTCAGATACGCAGTATTTT. The full variable domain, rest sourced from reference TRBV9 and TRBJ2-3, is DSGVTQTPKHLITATGQRVTLRCSPRSGDLSVYWYQQSLDQGLQFLIQYYNGEERAKGNILERFSAQQFPDLHSELNLSSLELGDSALYFCASRPTDGRASDTQYFGPGTRLTVL.

The chain employs TRBV5-4 and TRBJ2-1, with 12 bases aligning to TRBD2. V trimming: 5 bases; J trimming: 9 bases; junction bases outside the gene matches: 9. The V gene's germline CDR1 is SGHNT and CDR2 YYREEE (reference sequence). The CDR3 extends over 15 amino acids. The CDR3 nucleotides read TGTGCCAGCAGTTTAAGACTAGCGGGGGACGGTGAGCAGTTCTTC. It specifies CASSLRLAGDGEQFF.

Within the sample, this clone is medium-sized. The chain recombines TRBV27 with TRBJ2-1; 11 bases align to TRBD2. The CDR3 is 16 amino acids. V was pared by 3 bases and J by 10 bases, with 11 bases of the junction left unmatched. CDR1 and CDR2 from the germline V gene are MNHEY and SMNVEV (reference sequence). CDR3 DNA: TGTGCCAGCAGTTTGACTAGCGGGACCCTAATTACGGAGCAGTTCTTC. The encoded protein is CASSLTSGTLITEQFF.

The chain carries TRBV7-3 and TRBJ2-5, with 9 bases matching TRBD1. Germline V CDR1 and CDR2: SGHTA, FQGTGA. There are 13 residues in the CDR3. Unmatched junction bases numbered 0, after V lost 2 bases and J lost 5 bases. Written as DNA, the CDR3 is TGTGCCAGCAGCTTAGGGACAGGGGAGACCCAGTACTTC. Its protein product is CASSLGTGETQYF.

The J gene is TRBJ1-1, the V gene TRBV6-5; D is perhaps TRBD1 (5 bases). Trimming stripped 6 bases from V and 3 bases from J, with 17 bases between. CDR1 is MNHEY, CDR2 SVGAGI, per germline. The CDR3 runs 15 residues. Here the CDR3 reads CASSLSGRGYTEAFF. The DNA of the CDR3 is TGTGCCAGCAGCCTCTCGGGGAGGGGATACACTGAAGCTTTCTTT.

CDR3 nucleotides: TGCGCCAGCAGTGAAGGCACCGTCACCGGGGAGCTGTTTTTT. Its protein is CASSEGTVTGELFF. The gene calls are TRBV10-1 and TRBJ2-2; no firm D call. This CDR3 region has 14 residues. V shed 3 bases and J shed 4 bases, with 9 bases lying between them. Per the germline V gene, CDR1 is WNHNN and CDR2 is SYGVQD (reference sequence).

V usage is TRBV7-9 and J usage is TRBJ1-2; D gene unclear. This CDR3 is built from 13 residues. Germline CDR1 and CDR2: SEHNR and FQNEAQ (reference sequence). The germline V and J ends were trimmed by 2 bases and 7 bases, with 11 bases remaining between them. In DNA form, the CDR3 reads TGTGCCAGCAGCTTACCCGGGGTATCTGGCTACACCTTC. Protein sequence: CASSLPGVSGYTF.

The CDR3 reads CASSLAFGSNEQFF. The DNA of the CDR3 is TGTGCCAGCAGCTTAGCTTTTGGGTCGAATGAGCAGTTCTTC. The chain combines TRBV7-2 with TRBJ2-1; D gene ambiguous. The length of the CDR3 is 14 residues. Trimming stripped 0 bases from V and 7 bases from J, with 10 bases between. CDR1 and CDR2 (germline): SGHTA, FQGNSA.

This rearrangement joins TRBV11-3 to TRBJ1-1; 7 bases are a match to TRBD1. After removal of 4 bases from V and 5 bases from J, the junction contained 7 bases not matched to a gene. The CDR3 length is 14 residues. Germline values: CDR1 SGHNT, CDR2 YENEEA. CDR3 loop: CASSWTQGDTEAFF. The CDR3 nucleotides are TGTGCCAGCAGCTGGACTCAGGGGGATACTGAAGCTTTCTTT. The whole variable domain, filled in from reference TRBV11-3 and TRBJ1-1, reads EAGVVQSPRYKIIEKKQPVAFWCNPISGHNTLYWYLQNLGQGPELLIRYENEEAVDDSQLPKDRFSAERLKGVDSTLKIQPAELGDSAVYLCASSWTQGDTEAFFGQGTRLTVV.

V is TRBV28 and J is TRBJ2-1; D uncertain. This CDR3 has 13 residues. Germline CDR1 reads MDHEN; CDR2 reads SYDVKM. Trimming pared 2 bases from V and 4 bases from J, leaving 6 bases between. In DNA form, the CDR3 reads TGTGCCAGCAGTTTAGCCAGTTACAATGAGCAGTTCTTC. Translated: CASSLASYNEQFF.

J is TRBJ1-2 and V is TRBV5-6; 7 positions match TRBD1. This CDR3 contains 14 residues. The trim removed 0 bases at V and 6 bases at J, leaving 5 bases unmatched. Germline V gene lookup returns CDR1 SGHDT and CDR2 YYEEEE. CDR3 in DNA: TGTGCCAGCAGCTTGGGACAGGGAATAGATGGCTACACCTTC. The encoded protein is CASSLGQGIDGYTF.

This clone was seen a few times. The chain carries TRBV5-1 and TRBJ2-1; 8 nucleotides align to TRBD1. CDR3 length: 14 amino acids. Germline assignment: CDR1 SGHRS and CDR2 YFSETQ. Trimming took 4 bases from V and 8 from J; bases not matched to a gene: 8. The CDR3 DNA follows: TGCGCCAGCAGCGGAGGACAGGGTCCGGATGAGCAGTTCTTC. Translating it yields CASSGGQGPDEQFF. The entire variable domain, with the rest obtained from reference TRBV5-1 and TRBJ2-1, is as follows: KAGVTQTPRYLIKTRGQQVTLSCSPISGHRSVSWYQQTPGQGLQFLFEYFSETQRNKGNFPGRFSGRQFSNSRSEMNVSTLELGDSALYLCASSGGQGPDEQFFGPGTRLTVL.

The chain has TRBV29-1 and TRBJ2-7; 7 bases align to TRBD2. This CDR3 comprises 13 residues. Germline trimming cut 1 base from V and 3 bases from J; bases unmatched to any gene: 3. In germline, CDR1 is SQVTM, CDR2 ANQGSEA. The CDR3 sequence: CSVEGKRGYEQYF. The CDR3 bases are TGCAGCGTTGAAGGAAAGCGGGGCTACGAGCAGTACTTC.

The chain combines TRBV7-2 with TRBJ1-5; D is perhaps TRBD1 (5 bases). The germline V gene encodes CDR1 SGHTA and CDR2 FQGNSA. V was pared by 4 bases and J by 3 bases, with 13 bases between. The CDR3 has 15 amino acids. The DNA of the CDR3 is TGTGCCAGCAGCTCTTTGGGGGTAGCCAATCAGCCCCAGCATTTT. Translation gives CASSSLGVANQPQHF.

The chain is built from TRBV5-1 and TRBJ2-7; no clear D gene. V was pared by 3 bases and J by 0 bases, with 10 bases between. Germline V CDR1 and CDR2: SGHRS, YFSETQ. There are 14 residues in the CDR3. The CDR3 bases are TGCGCCAGCAGCTCTCAGGCGAGCTCCTACGAGCAGTACTTC. This translates into CASSSQASSYEQYF. Variable domain in full (rest from reference TRBV5-1 and TRBJ2-7): KAGVTQTPRYLIKTRGQQVTLSCSPISGHRSVSWYQQTPGQGLQFLFEYFSETQRNKGNFPGRFSGRQFSNSRSEMNVSTLELGDSALYLCASSSQASSYEQYFGPGTRLTVT.